What follows describes a single T cell receptor (beta chain). For each CDR3 protein, TCRdb gives one entry from its re-call of the 5' RACE reads, without DNA. Listed are about 160,000 distinct CDR3 sequences; approximately 18% falls within the top ten. The source of the sample is a study of T cells expressing NK-cell markers. Looking at the study overall: Sorted CD3+CD56+NKG2C+, CD3+CD56+NKG2C- and CD3+CD56-NKG2C+ T-cell subsets were beta-chain profiled. Seven sequenced donors out of eight were HCMV-seropositive, one seronegative.

This CDR3 region has 15 residues. Germline V gives CDR1 DFQATT, CDR2 SNEGSKA (reference sequence). The sequence came from a woman aged 18 to 75 in good health. Sequences were obtained from blood T cells: a sorted CD56 or NKG2C T cell subset, CD4+ or CD8+ T cells, or bulk PBMC T cells (not recorded which). The V gene is TRBV20-1, the J gene TRBJ2-3. The CDR3 sequence is CSARSEQTSTDTQYF.